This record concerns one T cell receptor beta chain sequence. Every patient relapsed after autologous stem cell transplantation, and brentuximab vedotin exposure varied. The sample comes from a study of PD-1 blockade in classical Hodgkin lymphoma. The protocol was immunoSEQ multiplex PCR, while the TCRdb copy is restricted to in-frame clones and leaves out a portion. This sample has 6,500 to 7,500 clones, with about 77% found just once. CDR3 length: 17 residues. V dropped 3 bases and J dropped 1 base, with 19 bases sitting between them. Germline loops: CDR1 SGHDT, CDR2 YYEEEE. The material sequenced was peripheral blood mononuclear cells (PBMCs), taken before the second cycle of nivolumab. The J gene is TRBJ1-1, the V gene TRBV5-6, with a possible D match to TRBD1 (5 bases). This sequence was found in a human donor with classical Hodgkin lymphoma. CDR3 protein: CASSYSGTDETNTEAFF. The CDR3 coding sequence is TGTGCCAGCAGCTACTCCGGGACGGATGAGACGAACACTGAAGCTTTCTTT.